This note documents a single T cell receptor beta chain sequence. This record belongs to a study of control samples from healthy donors and cancer patients. With 3 bases removed from V and 4 bases from J, the gap between germline ends came to 12 bases. Germline V lookup: CDR1 SGHTA, CDR2 FQGNSA. There are 14 residues in the CDR3. Method: immunoSEQ multiplex PCR; TCRdb's copy keeps in-frame clones and lacks some. The sample yields about 180,000 clones, nearly 90% seen once. Sequencing was carried out using blood. The sequence derives from a woman aged 45-59 years in good health. J is TRBJ2-5 and V is TRBV7-2, with D perhaps TRBD1 (6 bases). The CDR3 loop is CASSFPGEVETQYF. CDR3 coding DNA: TGTGCCAGCAGCTTTCCAGGGGAAGTAGAGACCCAGTACTTC.